This T cell receptor beta chain comes out of a study of beta chain features in type 1 diabetes. Study results and limitations: For type 1 diabetes patients, VDJ junctions showed fewer insertions and more deletions. In every one of the four CD4+ subsets, TCRB CDR3s were moderately but significantly shorter in Type 1 diabetes patients.

V lost 6 bases and J 4 bases, leaving 15 bases between the germline ends. The CDR3 is made up of 14 amino acids. Per germline, CDR1 MNHEY and CDR2 SMNVEV (reference sequence). Expressed TCRB transcripts were sequenced after all isolated RNA was converted to cDNA. Some clones are missing from TCRdb's copy, which holds only in-frame ones; the method was immunoSEQ multiplex PCR. The repertoire consists of about half a million clones, with approximately 30% occurring once and the leading ten covering almost 0.065%. There are a few counts of this clone. No antigen is known for it. The receptor's source is a man in his late teens or twenties in good health. The sample comprised naive CD4+ T cells from blood. This chain links TRBV27 with TRBJ1-2; TRBD1 might be the D (6 bases). The DNA of the CDR3 is TGTGCCAGCAGCCGCGAGGGGGGTGGCTATGGCTACACCTTC. It specifies CASSREGGGYGYTF.